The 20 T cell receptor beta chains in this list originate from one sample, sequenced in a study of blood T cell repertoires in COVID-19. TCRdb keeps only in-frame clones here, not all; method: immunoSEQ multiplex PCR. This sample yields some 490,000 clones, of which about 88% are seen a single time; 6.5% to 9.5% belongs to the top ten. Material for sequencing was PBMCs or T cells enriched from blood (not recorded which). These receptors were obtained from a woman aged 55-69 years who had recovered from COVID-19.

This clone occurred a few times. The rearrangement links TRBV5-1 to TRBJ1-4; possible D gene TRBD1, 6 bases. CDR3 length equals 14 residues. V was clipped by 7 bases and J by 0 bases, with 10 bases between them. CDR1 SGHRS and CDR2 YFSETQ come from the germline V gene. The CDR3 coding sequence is TGCGCCAGCCGGGACACCGCAACTAATGAAAAACTGTTTTTT. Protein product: CASRDTATNEKLFF.

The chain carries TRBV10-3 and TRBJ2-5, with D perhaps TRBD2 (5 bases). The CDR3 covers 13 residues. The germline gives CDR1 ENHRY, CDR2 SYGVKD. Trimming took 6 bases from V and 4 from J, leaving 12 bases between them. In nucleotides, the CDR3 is TGTGCCATCAGGAAGGGAGTAGGAGAGACCCAGTACTTC. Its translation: CAIRKGVGETQYF.

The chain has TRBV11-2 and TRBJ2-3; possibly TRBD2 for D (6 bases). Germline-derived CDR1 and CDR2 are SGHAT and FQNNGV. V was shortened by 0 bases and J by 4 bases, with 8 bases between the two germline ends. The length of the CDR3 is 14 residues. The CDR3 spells CASSLELAADTQYF. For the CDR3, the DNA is TGTGCCAGCAGCTTAGAACTAGCTGCAGATACGCAGTATTTT.

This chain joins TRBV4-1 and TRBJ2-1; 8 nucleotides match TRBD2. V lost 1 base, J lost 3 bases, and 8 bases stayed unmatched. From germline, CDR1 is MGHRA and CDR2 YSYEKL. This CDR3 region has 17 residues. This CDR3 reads CASSQAGSGGFYNEQFF. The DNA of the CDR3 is TGCGCCAGCAGCCAAGCTGGAAGCGGGGGCTTCTACAATGAGCAGTTCTTC.

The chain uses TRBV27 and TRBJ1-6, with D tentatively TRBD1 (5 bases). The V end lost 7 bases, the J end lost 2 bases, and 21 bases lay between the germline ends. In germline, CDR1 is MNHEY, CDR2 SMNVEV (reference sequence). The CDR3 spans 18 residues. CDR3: CASTSFLSGQAYNSPLHF. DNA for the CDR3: TGTGCCAGCACCTCGTTCCTTTCAGGGCAGGCCTATAATTCACCCCTCCACTTT.

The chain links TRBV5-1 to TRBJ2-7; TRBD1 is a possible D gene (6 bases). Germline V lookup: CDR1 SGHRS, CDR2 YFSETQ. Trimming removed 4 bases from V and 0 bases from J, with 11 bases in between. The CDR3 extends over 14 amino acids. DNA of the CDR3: TGCGCCAGCAGCACTACAGGGAGCTCCTACGAGCAGTACTTC. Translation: CASSTTGSSYEQYF.

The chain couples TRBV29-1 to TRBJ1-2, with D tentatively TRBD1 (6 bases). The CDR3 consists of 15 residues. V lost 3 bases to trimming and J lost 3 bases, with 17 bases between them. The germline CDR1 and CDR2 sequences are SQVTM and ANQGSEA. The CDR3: CSVDDPGEGYYGYTF. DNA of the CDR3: TGCAGCGTTGATGACCCAGGGGAAGGGTACTATGGCTACACCTTC.

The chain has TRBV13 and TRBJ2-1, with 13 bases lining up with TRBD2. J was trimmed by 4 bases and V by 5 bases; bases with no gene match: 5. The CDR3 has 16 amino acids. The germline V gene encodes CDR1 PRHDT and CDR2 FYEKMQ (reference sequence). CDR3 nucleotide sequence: TGTGCCAGCAGCGGAACTAGCGGGGGGGCGTACAATGAGCAGTTCTTC. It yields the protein CASSGTSGGAYNEQFF.

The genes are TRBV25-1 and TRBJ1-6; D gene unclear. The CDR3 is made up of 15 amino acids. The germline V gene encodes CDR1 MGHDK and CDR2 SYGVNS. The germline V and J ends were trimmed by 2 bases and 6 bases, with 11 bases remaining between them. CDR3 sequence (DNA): TGTGCCAGCAGTGAAGCCGGGTACGGTAATTCACCCCTCCACTTT. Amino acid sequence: CASSEAGYGNSPLHF.

CDR3: CASSLLTSWAGGDNEQFF. DNA for the CDR3: TGCGCCAGCAGCTTGCTGACTAGCTGGGCCGGGGGAGACAATGAGCAGTTCTTC. The chain combines TRBV5-1 with TRBJ2-1; 7 nucleotides align to TRBD2. Germline lookup yields CDR1 SGHRS and CDR2 YFSETQ. V was pared by 1 base and J by 5 bases, with 15 bases of the junction left unmatched. The CDR3 is 18 amino acids.

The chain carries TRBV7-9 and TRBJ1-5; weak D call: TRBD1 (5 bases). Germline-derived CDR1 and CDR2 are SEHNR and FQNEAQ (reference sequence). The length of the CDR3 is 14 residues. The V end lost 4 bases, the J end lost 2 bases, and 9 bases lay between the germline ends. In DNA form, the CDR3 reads TGTGCCAGCAGCTCCCCGGGGGGCAATCAGCCCCAGCATTTT. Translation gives CASSSPGGNQPQHF. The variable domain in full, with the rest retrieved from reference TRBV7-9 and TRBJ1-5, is DTGVSQNPRHKITKRGQNVTFRCDPISEHNRLYWYRQTLGQGPEFLTYFQNEAQLEKSRLLSDRFSAERPKGSFSTLEIQRTEQGDSAMYLCASSSPGGNQPQHFGDGTRLSIL.

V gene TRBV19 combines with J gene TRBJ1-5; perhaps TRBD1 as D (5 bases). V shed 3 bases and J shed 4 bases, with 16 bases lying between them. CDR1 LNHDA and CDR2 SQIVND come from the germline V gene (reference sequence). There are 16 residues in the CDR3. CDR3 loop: CASSIVGPGSNQPQHF. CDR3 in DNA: TGTGCCAGTAGTATCGTGGGGCCGGGTTCTAATCAGCCCCAGCATTTT.

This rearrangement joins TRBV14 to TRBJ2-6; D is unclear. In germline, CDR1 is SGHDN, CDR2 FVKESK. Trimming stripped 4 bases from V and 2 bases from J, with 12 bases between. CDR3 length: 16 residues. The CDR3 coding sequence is TGTGCCAGCAGCCCCCGGTCTGTGGCTGGGGCCAACGTCCTGACTTTC. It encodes CASSPRSVAGANVLTF.

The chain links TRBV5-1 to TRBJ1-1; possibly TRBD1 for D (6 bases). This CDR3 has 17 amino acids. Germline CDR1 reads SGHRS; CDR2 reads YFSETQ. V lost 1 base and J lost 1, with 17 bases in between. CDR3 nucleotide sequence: TGCGCCAGCAGCTTGACAGGGTTATTGGGGGAGAACACTGAAGCTTTCTTT. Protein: CASSLTGLLGENTEAFF.

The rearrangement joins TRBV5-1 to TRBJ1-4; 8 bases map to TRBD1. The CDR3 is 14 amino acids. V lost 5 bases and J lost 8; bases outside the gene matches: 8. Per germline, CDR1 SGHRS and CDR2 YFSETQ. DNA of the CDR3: TGCGCCAGCAGTTCAGGGGGCTTTGGGGAAAAACTGTTTTTT. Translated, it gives CASSSGGFGEKLFF.

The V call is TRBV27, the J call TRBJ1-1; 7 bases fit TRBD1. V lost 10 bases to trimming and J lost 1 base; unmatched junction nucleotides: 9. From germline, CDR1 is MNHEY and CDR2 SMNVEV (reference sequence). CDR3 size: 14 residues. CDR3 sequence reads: CATQKGDRNTEAFF. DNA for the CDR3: TGTGCCACCCAGAAGGGGGACAGGAACACTGAAGCTTTCTTT.

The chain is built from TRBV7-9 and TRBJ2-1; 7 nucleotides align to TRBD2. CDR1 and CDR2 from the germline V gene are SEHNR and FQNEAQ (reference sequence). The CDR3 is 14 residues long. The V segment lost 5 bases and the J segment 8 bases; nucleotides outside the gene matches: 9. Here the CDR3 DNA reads TGTGCCAGCAGCCAGAGACTAGCATTCGATGAGCAGTTCTTC. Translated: CASSQRLAFDEQFF.

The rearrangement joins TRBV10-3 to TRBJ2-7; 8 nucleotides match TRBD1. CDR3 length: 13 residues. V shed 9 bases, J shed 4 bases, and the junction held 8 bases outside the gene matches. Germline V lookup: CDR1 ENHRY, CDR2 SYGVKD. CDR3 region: CAISRDRNYEQYV. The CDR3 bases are TGTGCCATTTCTCGGGACAGGAATTACGAGCAGTACGTC.

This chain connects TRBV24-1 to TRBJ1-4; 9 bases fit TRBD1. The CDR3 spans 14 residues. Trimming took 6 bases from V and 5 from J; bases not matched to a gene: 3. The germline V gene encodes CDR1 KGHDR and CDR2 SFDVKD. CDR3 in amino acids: CATSPGTGNEKLFF. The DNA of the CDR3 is TGTGCCACCAGTCCCGGGACAGGGAATGAAAAACTGTTTTTT.

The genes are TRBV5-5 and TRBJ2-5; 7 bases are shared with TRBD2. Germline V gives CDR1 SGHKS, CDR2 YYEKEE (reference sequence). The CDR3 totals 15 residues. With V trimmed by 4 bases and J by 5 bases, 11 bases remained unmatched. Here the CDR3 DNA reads TGTGCCAGCAGCCGCGGCGGGGGTATCGAGGAGACCCAGTACTTC. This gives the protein CASSRGGGIEETQYF.